These 14 T cell receptor beta chains were sequenced from one sample in a study of blood T cell repertoires in COVID-19. Assay: immunoSEQ multiplex PCR; the TCRdb copy retains only in-frame clones and omits some. Found here are about 120,000 clones, nearly 90% of them singletons; the top ten hold roughly 4%. Sequences were obtained from peripheral blood. Receptor source: a woman aged 55-70 years with COVID-19, enrolled during active disease.

V and J are TRBV10-3 and TRBJ1-2; 11 positions agree with TRBD1. The CDR3 runs 15 residues. The germline V gene has CDR1 ENHRY and CDR2 SYGVKD. V lost 1 base, J lost 6 bases, and 4 bases stayed unmatched. The CDR3 nucleotides read TGTGCCATCAGTGAGTTCCGGGGACAGGGGGATGGCTACACCTTC. Translating gives CAISEFRGQGDGYTF.

The count of this clone is one. The chain recombines TRBV14 with TRBJ2-3; 8 bases are shared with TRBD1. The CDR3 is 15 residues long. With 4 bases clipped from V and 2 bases from J, the junction kept 5 bases outside the gene matches. The germline CDR1 and CDR2 sequences are SGHDN and FVKESK. Here the CDR3 reads CASSPGQGYTDTQYF. CDR3 nucleotides: TGTGCCAGCAGCCCAGGACAGGGATACACAGATACGCAGTATTTT.

The chain carries TRBV5-1 and TRBJ2-1; 8 nucleotides align to TRBD2. After removal of 0 bases from V and 1 base from J, the junction contained 6 bases not matched to a gene. This CDR3 spans 17 amino acids. The germline V gene encodes CDR1 SGHRS and CDR2 YFSETQ. For the CDR3, the DNA is TGCGCCAGCAGCTTGGTTGCAGGCGGGGGGTCCTACAATGAGCAGTTCTTC. This gives the protein CASSLVAGGGSYNEQFF.

The rearrangement links TRBV7-2 to TRBJ2-7, with 9 bases fitting TRBD1. Germline CDR1 SGHTA, CDR2 FQGNSA. Trimming at V came to 5 bases and at J to 7 bases, leaving 9 bases not matched to a gene. The CDR3 extends over 14 amino acids. CDR3 in amino acids: CASSPRNRGQEQYF. As DNA, the CDR3 is TGTGCCAGCAGCCCAAGAAACAGGGGGCAAGAGCAGTACTTC. The entire variable domain, with the rest obtained from reference TRBV7-2 and TRBJ2-7, is as follows: GAGVSQSPSNKVTEKGKDVELRCDPISGHTALYWYRQSLGQGLEFLIYFQGNSAPDKSGLPSDRFSAERTGGSVSTLTIQRTQQEDSAVYLCASSPRNRGQEQYFGPGTRLTVT.

There are a few counts of this clone. The V gene is TRBV7-3, the J gene TRBJ1-6, with TRBD1 matching 8 bases. Germline-derived CDR1 and CDR2 are SGHTA and FQGTGA. The CDR3 loop spans 14 amino acids. The ends lost 5 bases at V and 9 bases at J; junction bases unmatched: 6. The CDR3 DNA reads TGTGCCAGCAGCGCAGGGGGCGCAGGTTCACCCCTCCACTTT. Its protein is CASSAGGAGSPLHF.

The chain links TRBV5-5 to TRBJ2-3, with 10 bases lining up with TRBD2. V was pared by 2 bases and J by 1 base, with 4 bases of the junction left unmatched. CDR3 size: 16 residues. The germline gives CDR1 SGHKS, CDR2 YYEKEE (reference sequence). The DNA of the CDR3 is TGTGCCAGCAGCTTAGCGGGGGGGCTTCGCACAGATACGCAGTATTTT. This encodes CASSLAGGLRTDTQYF. Filled out from reference TRBV5-5 and TRBJ2-3, the complete variable domain reads DAGVTQSPTHLIKTRGQQVTLRCSPISGHKSVSWYQQVLGQGPQFIFQYYEKEERGRGNFPDRFSARQFPNYSSELNVNALLLGDSALYLCASSLAGGLRTDTQYFGPGTRLTVL.

This chain links TRBV7-8 with TRBJ2-7; 7 bases agree with TRBD1. V lost 5 bases to trimming and J lost 6 bases; unmatched junction nucleotides: 7. The length of the CDR3 is 13 residues. Germline V CDR1 and CDR2: SGHVS, FQNEAQ. The CDR3 loop is CASSIRQGPEQYF. DNA of the CDR3: TGTGCCAGCAGCATCCGACAGGGACCCGAGCAGTACTTC.

The chain joins TRBV5-1 to TRBJ2-5, with 14 bases identical to TRBD2. The CDR3 loop spans 16 amino acids. The ends lost 4 bases at V and 1 base at J; junction bases unmatched: 3. Per the germline V gene, CDR1 is SGHRS and CDR2 is YFSETQ. The CDR3 loop reads CASSQGLAGGQETQYF. CDR3 coding DNA: TGCGCCAGCAGCCAAGGACTAGCGGGGGGCCAAGAGACCCAGTACTTC.

This chain links TRBV7-9 with TRBJ2-7; 8 bases agree with TRBD1. Germline V gives CDR1 SEHNR, CDR2 FQNEAQ (reference sequence). CDR3 length: 14 residues. Losses at the gene ends were 5 bases for V and 6 bases for J; bases not matched to a gene: 9. The CDR3: CASSVVGQDFEQYF. The CDR3 DNA follows: TGTGCCAGCAGCGTCGTGGGACAGGACTTCGAGCAGTACTTC.

The chain combines TRBV19 with TRBJ2-1; 8 bases are a match to TRBD2. In germline, CDR1 is LNHDA, CDR2 SQIVND (reference sequence). V lost 7 bases to trimming and J lost 7 bases; unmatched junction nucleotides: 9. The CDR3 has 14 amino acids. The CDR3 loop reads CASNPGLVQNEQFF. CDR3 DNA sequence: TGTGCCAGTAACCCGGGACTAGTGCAGAATGAGCAGTTCTTC.

The rearrangement uses TRBV4-1 and TRBJ1-5, with D possibly being TRBD1 (6 bases). Trimming stripped 2 bases from V and 6 bases from J, with 8 bases between. CDR1 MGHRA and CDR2 YSYEKL come from the germline V gene. The CDR3 length is 13 residues. CDR3 amino acids: CASSQTGSQPQHF. CDR3 coding DNA: TGCGCCAGCAGCCAAACAGGGTCTCAGCCCCAGCATTTT.

The J gene is TRBJ1-4, the V gene TRBV15, with D possibly matching TRBD1 (6 bases). This CDR3 comprises 16 residues. V lost 5 bases and J 8 bases, leaving 21 bases between the germline ends. From germline, CDR1 is LNHNV and CDR2 YYDKDF (reference sequence). The CDR3 coding sequence is TGTGCCACCAGCTTCGGGGGCGCGGGGGTAGAAGAAAAACTGTTTTTT. This translates into CATSFGGAGVEEKLFF.

The chain has TRBV30 and TRBJ2-1; D is unclear. This CDR3 comprises 13 residues. Trimming took off 0 bases at V and 6 bases at J, with 9 bases between the two ends. The germline V gene encodes CDR1 GTSNPN and CDR2 SVGIG (reference sequence). Written as DNA, the CDR3 is TGTGCCTGGAGTGTTTGGTCTAGCAATGAGCAGTTCTTC. Translating gives CAWSVWSSNEQFF.

The chain combines TRBV19 with TRBJ1-4; D not resolved. The CDR3 length is 14 residues. Per germline, CDR1 LNHDA and CDR2 SQIVND (reference sequence). V lost 3 bases and J 7 bases, leaving 12 bases between the germline ends. In nucleotides, the CDR3 is TGTGCCAGTAGTATTGCCCTTGGGAGTGAAAAACTGTTTTTT. Encoded protein: CASSIALGSEKLFF.